These 14 T cell receptor beta chains share one sample of origin, sequenced in a study of blood T cells in healthy people across ages. A sample-barcoded 5' primer and a J-beta primer mix were used in a second PCR of roughly 7 to 11 cycles. TCRdb recomputed calls from the 5' RACE reads with MiXCR, one row per CDR3 protein. The repertoire holds 1.5 million or so distinct CDR3 sequences, with 35% to 45% as singletons. The sample comprised blood. The receptors come from a woman under 30 in good health.

J is TRBJ1-1 and V is TRBV29-1, with a tentative D call TRBD1 (5 bases). The V gene's germline CDR1 is SQVTM and CDR2 ANQGSEA. V was cut by 6 bases and J by 1 base, with 15 bases left in between. This CDR3 is built from 14 residues. The CDR3 loop reads CSVATELSNTEAFF. CDR3 DNA sequence: TGCAGCGTAGCGACAGAACTCTCGAACACTGAAGCTTTCTTT.

This clonotype was recorded only once. In nucleotides, the CDR3 is TGTGCCAGTAGTATAGTCGGGACAGGGCAGAATGAGCAGTTCTTC. Protein product: CASSIVGTGQNEQFF. This rearrangement joins TRBV19 to TRBJ2-1; 9 bases align to TRBD1. The junction had 5 bases not matched to a gene; V was cut back by 1 base and J by 7 bases. CDR1 is LNHDA, CDR2 SQIVND, per germline (reference sequence). This CDR3 region has 15 residues.

The CDR3 here is CASVYWGGEKLFF. The CDR3 bases are TGTGCCAGCGTTTACTGGGGTGGTGAAAAACTGTTTTTT. This chain links TRBV2 with TRBJ1-4; D gene uncertain. CDR1 SNHLY and CDR2 FYNNEI come from the germline V gene. This CDR3 is 13 amino acids long. V lost 8 bases to trimming and J lost 7 bases, with 14 bases between them.

The chain employs TRBV29-1 and TRBJ1-2, with unresolved D. Germline V gene data show CDR1 as SQVTM and CDR2 as ANQGSEA. The CDR3 runs to 14 residues. Trimming stripped 0 bases from V and 0 bases from J, with 8 bases between. CDR3 bases: TGCAGCGTTGAAGATCTCTCGGCTAACTATGGCTACACCTTC. Translating it yields CSVEDLSANYGYTF.

The V gene is TRBV20-1, the J gene TRBJ2-7, with a weak D call TRBD1 (6 bases). Trimming took off 3 bases at V and 7 bases at J, with 22 bases between the two ends. The CDR3 loop spans 15 amino acids. Per germline, CDR1 DFQATT and CDR2 SNEGSKA (reference sequence). Written as DNA, the CDR3 is TGCAGTGCTAGCCCCCAGGGGATCGGAAGCCGGGAGCAGTACTTC. Its translation: CSASPQGIGSREQYF.

In this sample, this clonotype turned up many times. V and J are TRBV6-4 and TRBJ2-1; 7 nucleotides match TRBD2. The CDR3 runs to 12 residues. J gave up 8 bases and V 3 bases, and 1 base lay outside the gene matches. Germline V lookup: CDR1 MRHNA, CDR2 SNTAGT. CDR3 nucleotide sequence: TGTGCCAGCAGTGATCGGGAGGATGAGCAGTTCTTC. Amino acids: CASSDREDEQFF.

The rearrangement joins TRBV7-2 to TRBJ2-3; tentative D call: TRBD2 (5 bases). The CDR3 loop spans 15 amino acids. The germline V gene encodes CDR1 SGHTA and CDR2 FQGNSA. V lost 1 base to trimming and J lost 8 bases, with 16 bases between them. The chain's CDR3 is CASSLGVPGTATQYF. The CDR3 DNA reads as TGTGCCAGCAGCTTAGGTGTCCCGGGAACGGCTACGCAGTATTTT.

This chain connects TRBV4-3 to TRBJ2-7, with D maybe TRBD1 (7 bases). The CDR3 sequence is 18 residues long. V was pared by 0 bases and J by 4 bases, with 22 bases between. Germline CDR1 and CDR2: LGHNA and YSLEER. The CDR3 protein is CASSQESPGTAGRYEQYF. CDR3 coding DNA: TGCGCCAGCAGCCAAGAATCTCCCGGGACAGCGGGTCGTTACGAGCAGTACTTC.

Remarks on this clonotype: A much larger clone differs by one base, so this may be a read error. The chain combines TRBV6-2 or TRBV6-3 with TRBJ2-1; D uncertain. Germline CDR1 reads MNHEY; CDR2 reads SVGEGT. The CDR3 is 15 residues long. The CDR3 DNA follows: TGTGCCGGCAGTTACTCGACGGACTCCTACAATGAGCAGTTCTTC. Its protein is CAGSYSTDSYNEQFF.

The chain carries TRBV10-3 and TRBJ2-5; 7 bases are shared with TRBD2. The germline V gene has CDR1 ENHRY and CDR2 SYGVKD. The V and J ends lost 5 bases and 4 bases, in that order; junction bases with no gene match: 4. The CDR3 is 13 amino acids. The CDR3 DNA reads as TGTGCCATCAGTTTGCGGGAGTTAGAGACCCAGTACTTC. The encoded protein is CAISLRELETQYF.

This clonotype has just a few counts. This rearrangement joins TRBV24-1 to TRBJ1-4; a possible D gene is TRBD1 (5 bases). There are 15 residues in the CDR3. Germline V gene data show CDR1 as KGHDR and CDR2 as SFDVKD. The V and J ends lost 4 bases and 8 bases respectively, with 16 bases between them. This CDR3 reads CATSDSGTPGEKLFF. The CDR3, as DNA: TGTGCCACCAGTGACTCCGGGACCCCGGGGGAAAAACTGTTTTTT.

A word on this clonotype: It may be a read error: a sequence one base away is much more abundant. The gene calls are TRBV7-3 and TRBJ1-1; D call uncertain. V dropped 5 bases and J dropped 9 bases, with 13 bases sitting between them. Germline loops: CDR1 SGHTA, CDR2 FQGTGA. The CDR3 totals 12 residues. CDR3 coding DNA: TGTGCCAGCAGCAATACGGGCAGTAAAGCTTTCTTT. As protein: CASSNTGSKAFF.

This clonotype has a handful of counts. This sequence joins TRBV4-3 and TRBJ1-2, with 9 bases lining up with TRBD1. Per germline, CDR1 LGHNA and CDR2 YSLEER. V trimming: 2 bases; J trimming: 2 bases; junction bases outside the gene matches: 3. CDR3 length equals 15 residues. The CDR3 is CASSQRQGENYGYTF. DNA for the CDR3: TGCGCCAGCAGCCAACGACAGGGGGAGAACTATGGCTACACCTTC.

The chain joins TRBV24-1 to TRBJ1-5, with D unclear. The germline CDR1 and CDR2 sequences are KGHDR and SFDVKD. This CDR3 comprises 16 residues. Trimming pared 4 bases from V and 3 bases from J, leaving 15 bases between. CDR3 bases: TGTGCCACCAGTGACTCCGGAGGGTACTTCAATCAGCCCCAGCATTTT. It codes for CATSDSGGYFNQPQHF.